Shown below are 19 T cell receptor beta chains from a single sample sequenced in a study of T-cell memory formation after mild COVID-19. TCRdb used MiXCR to reprocess the 5' RACE reads, holding one entry per CDR3 protein. Of hundreds of thousands of distinct CDR3 sequences listed, about 20% are singletons. The sequenced material came from PBMCs or a T cell subset sorted from them (not recorded which). The receptors here all came from an adult woman who had mild COVID-19 (a few samples of this study predate the infection). Cell type and time point are not known.

The rearrangement links TRBV7-3 to TRBJ2-7; D might be TRBD1 (7 bases). Deletions cut 6 bases from V and 5 bases from J, with 20 bases between. The CDR3 is 15 amino acids. Per the germline V gene, CDR1 is SGHTA and CDR2 is FQGTGA. The CDR3 spells CASSPRVTRGDEQYF. Written as DNA, the CDR3 is TGTGCCAGCAGTCCCCGCGTGACCAGGGGGGACGAGCAGTACTTC. Together with reference TRBV7-3 and TRBJ2-7, the CDR3 gives the full variable domain: GAGVSQTPSNKVTEKGKYVELRCDPISGHTALYWYRQSLGQGPEFLIYFQGTGAADDSGLPNDRFFAVRPEGSVSTLKIQRTERGDSAVYLCASSPRVTRGDEQYFGPGTRLTVT.

This chain connects TRBV10-3 to TRBJ2-3; 8 bases fit TRBD2. V was clipped by 11 bases and J by 2 bases; unmatched bases: 9. The germline V gene encodes CDR1 ENHRY and CDR2 SYGVKD. The CDR3 is made up of 14 amino acids. In nucleotides, the CDR3 is TGTGCCTCCCAAACTAGCGGATTCACAGATACGCAGTATTTT. It yields the protein CASQTSGFTDTQYF.

The chain has TRBV12-3 or TRBV12-4 and TRBJ1-2, with D unresolved. V was pared by 5 bases and J by 1 base, with 14 bases between. This CDR3 has 15 residues. The CDR3 region is CASSLKYGVNYGYTF. The CDR3, as DNA: TGTGCCAGCAGTCTGAAATACGGGGTTAACTATGGCTACACCTTC.

In this sample, this clonotype turned up a few times. The V call is TRBV7-2, the J call TRBJ2-3; no definite D call. The V gene's germline CDR1 is SGHTA and CDR2 FQGNSA. This CDR3 comprises 13 residues. V was trimmed by 4 bases and J by 4 bases, leaving 9 bases between them. The CDR3 spells CASSSQEADTQYF. The CDR3 nucleotides are TGTGCCAGCAGCTCTCAGGAAGCAGATACGCAGTATTTT.

The V and J genes are TRBV6-4 and TRBJ2-2; 11 bases are a match to TRBD2. Germline-derived CDR1 and CDR2 are MRHNA and SNTAGT. V dropped 7 bases and J dropped 6; count of bases not matched to a gene: 13. The length of the CDR3 is 17 residues. In nucleotides, the CDR3 is TGTGCCAGCATCACCCTCACTAGCGGGAGTAAAGCCGGGGAGCTGTTTTTT. This sequence encodes CASITLTSGSKAGELFF.

The V gene is TRBV12-3 or TRBV12-4, the J gene TRBJ1-2; perhaps TRBD1 as D (6 bases). The length of the CDR3 is 13 residues. Trimming took 9 bases from V and 4 from J, leaving 15 bases between them. CDR3 protein: CASGAGTPYGYTF. The CDR3 nucleotides are TGTGCCAGTGGAGCCGGGACACCCTATGGCTACACCTTC.

The chain combines TRBV12-3 or TRBV12-4 with TRBJ2-1; 10 bases map to TRBD1. The V segment lost 5 bases and the J segment 8 bases; nucleotides outside the gene matches: 12. The length of the CDR3 is 16 residues. CDR3 region: CASSVGAGQGSYEQFF. DNA of the CDR3: TGTGCCAGCAGTGTAGGGGCGGGACAGGGGAGTTATGAGCAGTTCTTC.

A few counts support this clonotype. The rearrangement joins TRBV7-2 to TRBJ2-7; the D is unclear. The CDR3 runs to 14 residues. V shed 1 base and J shed 7 bases, with 14 bases lying between them. From germline, CDR1 is SGHTA and CDR2 FQGNSA. The CDR3 spells CASSLGGSVFEQYF. DNA for the CDR3: TGTGCCAGCAGCTTAGGAGGTTCGGTTTTTGAGCAGTACTTC. The variable domain in full, completed from reference TRBV7-2 and TRBJ2-7, reads GAGVSQSPSNKVTEKGKDVELRCDPISGHTALYWYRQSLGQGLEFLIYFQGNSAPDKSGLPSDRFSAERTGGSVSTLTIQRTQQEDSAVYLCASSLGGSVFEQYFGPGTRLTVT.

This clonotype occurred a few times. The chain joins TRBV7-9 to TRBJ2-1, with 9 positions matching TRBD2. Germline V lookup: CDR1 SEHNR, CDR2 FQNEAQ (reference sequence). V lost 4 bases and J lost 6; bases outside the gene matches: 10. This CDR3 has 16 amino acids. The CDR3 DNA reads as TGTGCCAGCAGCTACCCGGTTGGACTAGCGAGCAATGAGCAGTTCTTC. Translated: CASSYPVGLASNEQFF.

This clonotype was recorded a few times. The V and J genes are TRBV12-3 or TRBV12-4 and TRBJ2-5; D is uncertain. The CDR3 has 14 amino acids. The V end lost 7 bases, the J end lost 5 bases, and 17 bases lay between the germline ends. The CDR3 DNA follows: TGTGCCAGCAAGGTGTCTACCCACGCGGAGACCCAGTACTTC. It translates to CASKVSTHAETQYF.

Only a few counts were recorded for this clonotype. The rearrangement joins TRBV5-8 to TRBJ1-6; TRBD1 agrees at 7 bases. CDR1 is SGHTS and CDR2 is YDEGEE in the germline V gene. Trimming removed 3 bases from V and 9 bases from J; junction bases left unmatched: 6. This CDR3 is 14 amino acids long. The CDR3 sequence: CASSSTGRISPLHF. CDR3 DNA sequence: TGTGCCAGCAGCTCGACAGGGAGAATTTCACCCCTCCACTTT. The full variable domain, rest sourced from reference TRBV5-8 and TRBJ1-6, is EAGVTQSPTHLIKTRGQQATLRCSPISGHTSVYWYQQALGLGLQFLLWYDEGEERNRGNFPPRFSGRQFPNYSSELNVNALELEDSALYLCASSSTGRISPLHFGNGTRLTVT.

This clonotype was found a few times. The chain links TRBV15 to TRBJ2-1; D possibly corresponds to TRBD1 (5 bases). Germline assignment: CDR1 LNHNV and CDR2 YYDKDF (reference sequence). CDR3 length equals 15 residues. V was trimmed by 0 bases and J by 8 bases, leaving 14 bases between them. The CDR3 sequence: CATSRDSSQVDEQFF. In DNA form, the CDR3 reads TGTGCCACCAGCAGAGATAGTTCACAGGTGGATGAGCAGTTCTTC.

V and J are TRBV6-6 and TRBJ2-7, with D perhaps matching TRBD1 (6 bases). Looked up from germline, CDR1 is MNHNY and CDR2 is SVGAGI (reference sequence). V lost 6 bases and J lost 2, with 14 bases in between. This CDR3 contains 14 residues. The CDR3 protein is CASSPGTQTYEQYF. DNA of the CDR3: TGTGCCAGCAGCCCCGGGACACAGACCTACGAGCAGTACTTC.

V gene TRBV12-3 or TRBV12-4 combines with J gene TRBJ1-2, with D uncertain. CDR3 length: 12 residues. With 6 bases removed from V and 3 bases from J, the gap between germline ends came to 8 bases. The CDR3 here is CASSHPDYGYTF. In DNA, the CDR3 is TGTGCCAGCAGCCATCCCGACTATGGCTACACCTTC.

This clonotype has a handful of counts. The chain joins TRBV20-1 to TRBJ2-1; the match to TRBD2 covers 12 bases. This CDR3 is built from 18 residues. Losses at the gene ends were 2 bases for V and 7 bases for J; bases not matched to a gene: 15. Germline V gene lookup returns CDR1 DFQATT and CDR2 SNEGSKA (reference sequence). This chain's CDR3 is CSARRPGLAGTRPNEQFF. DNA of the CDR3: TGCAGTGCTAGAAGGCCTGGACTAGCGGGAACCCGGCCGAATGAGCAGTTCTTC.

V usage is TRBV9 and J usage is TRBJ2-5; D uncertain. This CDR3 spans 13 amino acids. Germline-derived CDR1 and CDR2 are SGDLS and YYNGEE. Trimming stripped 2 bases from V and 0 bases from J, with 5 bases between. CDR3 amino acids: CASSVNNQETQYF. In nucleotides, the CDR3 is TGTGCCAGCAGCGTCAATAACCAAGAGACCCAGTACTTC.

In its sample, this clonotype ranks as large (0.1 to 1%). J is TRBJ2-2 and V is TRBV4-1; 9 bases map to TRBD1. V was clipped by 4 bases and J by 4 bases; unmatched bases: 7. This CDR3 region has 16 residues. Germline V CDR1 and CDR2: MGHRA, YSYEKL. The CDR3 nucleotides read TGCGCCAGCAGCCCGTCGGGGACAGGGCTCACCGGGGAGCTGTTTTTT. It encodes CASSPSGTGLTGELFF.

This clonotype showed up just a few times. The chain employs TRBV24-1 and TRBJ2-7, with 11 bases that match TRBD2. The V gene's germline CDR1 is KGHDR and CDR2 SFDVKD. The CDR3 runs to 14 residues. The J segment lost 4 bases and the V segment lost 7 bases, leaving 5 bases of the junction unmatched. The CDR3 DNA sequence: TGTGCCACCAGCTCCGGGACTAGCGGATACGAGCAGTACTTC. Its protein product is CATSSGTSGYEQYF.

Only a few counts were recorded for this clonotype. A junction end diverges from the germline sequence, so it may reflect a read error. This CDR3 reads CASGVQGTNTGELFF. CDR3 nucleotides: TGTGCCAGCGGCGTCCAGGGAACCAACACCGGGGAGCTGTTTTTT. The chain couples TRBV9 to TRBJ2-2, with a tentative D call TRBD1 (5 bases). Germline-derived CDR1 and CDR2 are SGDLS and YYNGEE. This CDR3 region has 15 residues.